Listed below are T cell receptor beta chains from one sample, sequenced in a study of beta chain features in type 1 diabetes. The table came from immunoSEQ multiplex PCR; TCRdb's copy has only in-frame clones and leaves some out. The sample records roughly 370,000 clones, approximately 15% being singletons. The specimen was naive CD4+ T cells from blood. Receptor source: a man in his thirties or forties in good health. CDR3s include the opening cysteine and the closing phenylalanine or tryptophan. D genes are given only for firm matches.

>TRBV7-2|TRBJ1-1|NA
CASSITGRAEAFF
>TRBV29-1|TRBJ2-7|NA
CSACRSQGYEQYF
>TRBV20-1|TRBJ2-7|NA
CSAGATYEQYF
>TRBV18|TRBJ1-1|NA
CASSPLVGDSGQNTEAFF
>TRBV18|TRBJ2-5|NA
CASSPRGLQETQYF
>TRBV2|TRBJ2-3|NA
CASIADYSRTDTQYF
>TRBV5-1|TRBJ2-1|NA
CASSFAGSTSSYNEQFF
>TRBV9|TRBJ2-5|TRBD2
CASSVGLAGLETQYF
>TRBV7-2|TRBJ1-5|TRBD1
CASQGVNQPQHF
>TRBV19|TRBJ2-3|NA
CASNGDTDTQYF
>TRBV11-2|TRBJ2-3|TRBD2
CASSAGGTDTQYF
>TRBV4-1|TRBJ1-1|NA
CASRDFRGWNTEAFF
>TRBV25-1|NA|NA
CASISDSYEQYF
>TRBV9|TRBJ1-1|NA
CASSVAVGAGTEAFF
>TRBV29-1|TRBJ2-3|NA
CSVEDGPAGGYSTDTQYF
>TRBV15|TRBJ2-5|NA
CATSRPHLGRVGTQYF
>TRBV9|TRBJ2-3|TRBD2
CASSVGLAGGLADTQYF
>TRBV14|TRBJ2-2|NA
CASSRNIGELFF
>TRBV30|TRBJ2-4|TRBD2
CAWRGGVNGIQYF
>TRBV5-6|TRBJ2-3|NA
CASIPLGEPTDTQYF
>TRBV7-2|TRBJ2-1|NA
CASSPATYNEQFF
>TRBV14|TRBJ2-3|TRBD2
CASSRLAGGRTAQYF
>TRBV9|TRBJ2-1|TRBD2
CASSVATSGRYNEQFF
>TRBV7-9|TRBJ2-1|TRBD2
CASSLGTSSYNEQFF
>TRBV30|TRBJ2-1|TRBD2
CAWTLERTSGFYNEQFF
>TRBV7-2|TRBJ1-5|NA
CASSIQASGNQPQHF
>TRBV9|TRBJ2-7|NA
CASSVGQRPDMEQYF
>TRBV7-2|TRBJ2-1|NA
CASSLIGNEQFF
>TRBV29-1|TRBJ2-7|NA
CSVRGGNYEQYF
>TRBV2|TRBJ2-5|TRBD2
CASNYLRTSGTQETQYF
>TRBV7-2|TRBJ2-7|NA
CASSTRTVSYEQYF
>TRBV29-1|TRBJ1-2|NA
CSDSVNYGYTF
>TRBV2|TRBJ1-2|NA
CASIIQVFYGYTF
>TRBV19|TRBJ1-1|TRBD1
CASSISHSGGATEAFF
>TRBV5-1|TRBJ2-3|NA
CASSGGTSTDTQYF
>TRBV9|TRBJ2-4|NA
CASSSGDIKNIQYF
>TRBV7-9|TRBJ2-3|TRBD2
CASSATSGPTDTQYF
>TRBV6-5|TRBJ2-7|TRBD1
CASLRTGGSEQYF
>TRBV6-5|TRBJ1-5|NA
CASSYKWGDQPQHF
>TRBV7-7|TRBJ2-2|NA
CASSPGSRRGELFF